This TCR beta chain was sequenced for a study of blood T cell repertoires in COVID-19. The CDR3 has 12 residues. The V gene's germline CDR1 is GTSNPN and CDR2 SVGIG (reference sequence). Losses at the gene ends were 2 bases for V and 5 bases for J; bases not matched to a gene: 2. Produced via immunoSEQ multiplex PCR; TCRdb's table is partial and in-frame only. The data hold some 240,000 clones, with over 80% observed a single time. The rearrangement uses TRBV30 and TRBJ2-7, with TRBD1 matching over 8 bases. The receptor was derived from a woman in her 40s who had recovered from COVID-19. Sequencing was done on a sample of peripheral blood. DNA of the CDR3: TGTGCCTGGAGTACGACAGGGGACGAGCAGTACTTC. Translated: CAWSTTGDEQYF.